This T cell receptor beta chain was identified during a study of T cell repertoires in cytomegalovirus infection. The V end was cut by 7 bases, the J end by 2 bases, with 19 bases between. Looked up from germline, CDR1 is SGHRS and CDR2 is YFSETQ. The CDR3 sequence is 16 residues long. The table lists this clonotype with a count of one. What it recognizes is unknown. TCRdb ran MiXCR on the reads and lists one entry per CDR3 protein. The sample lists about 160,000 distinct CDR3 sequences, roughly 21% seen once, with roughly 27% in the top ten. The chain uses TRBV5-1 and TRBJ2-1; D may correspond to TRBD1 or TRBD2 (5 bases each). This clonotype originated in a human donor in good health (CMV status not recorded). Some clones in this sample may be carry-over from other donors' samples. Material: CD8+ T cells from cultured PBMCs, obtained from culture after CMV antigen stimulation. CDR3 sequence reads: CASPNMAGTTYNEQFF. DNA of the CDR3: TGCGCCAGCCCTAACATGGCAGGGACCACCTACAATGAGCAGTTCTTC.